This TCR beta chain was recorded in a study of OX40 agonist ivuxolimab in advanced cancers. As for the study in general: Patients receiving dose escalation had hepatocellular carcinoma, melanoma, renal cell or head and neck cancer. Notes on the study in general: Researchers report that CD8+ T cells had, on average, more expanded clones than CD4+. Among the lowest peripheral clonal expansion occurred in 0.1-3.0 mg/kg partial responders.

Patients were ineligible given autoimmune disease history or systemic immunosuppression. CDR3 length equals 17 residues. From germline, CDR1 is SGHDN and CDR2 FVKESK. Trimming took off 4 bases at V and 0 bases at J, with 16 bases between the two ends. This clone occurred once. Its antigen remains unidentified. Produced via immunoSEQ multiplex PCR; TCRdb's table is partial and in-frame only. The data show about 70,000 clones, approximately 80% seen once. This sample comprised CD4+ or CD8+ T cells sorted from blood, obtained in a trial of the OX40 agonist ivuxolimab. The sequence came from an adult with an advanced solid tumor such as melanoma, head and neck, liver or kidney cancer. V gene TRBV14 combines with J gene TRBJ1-3; TRBD1 might be the D (6 bases). The CDR3 spells CASSPLRGGTSGNTIYF. Written as DNA, the CDR3 is TGTGCCAGCAGCCCTCTCCGAGGGGGGACCTCTGGAAACACCATATATTTT.